This T cell receptor beta chain was observed in a study of blood T cell repertoires in COVID-19. Study in general: In each case, the material was cDNA or gDNA derived from T cells, B-cell-depleted T cells, or PBMCs.

Generated by immunoSEQ multiplex PCR, the TCRdb table keeps only in-frame clones and is missing some. The table has roughly 250,000 clones, about nine tenths seen once. This TCR was recovered from a woman in her 30s with acute COVID-19. The sequenced material came from PBMCs or T cells enriched from blood (not recorded which).

The CDR3 region is CASSSLFSPYEQYF. The CDR3 nucleotides read TGTGCCAGCAGCTCCCTCTTTAGCCCCTACGAGCAGTACTTC. The rearrangement uses TRBV7-9 and TRBJ2-7; D not resolved. Germline V CDR1 and CDR2: SEHNR, FQNEAQ (reference sequence). The CDR3 consists of 14 residues. V shed 4 bases and J shed 2 bases, with 12 bases lying between them.